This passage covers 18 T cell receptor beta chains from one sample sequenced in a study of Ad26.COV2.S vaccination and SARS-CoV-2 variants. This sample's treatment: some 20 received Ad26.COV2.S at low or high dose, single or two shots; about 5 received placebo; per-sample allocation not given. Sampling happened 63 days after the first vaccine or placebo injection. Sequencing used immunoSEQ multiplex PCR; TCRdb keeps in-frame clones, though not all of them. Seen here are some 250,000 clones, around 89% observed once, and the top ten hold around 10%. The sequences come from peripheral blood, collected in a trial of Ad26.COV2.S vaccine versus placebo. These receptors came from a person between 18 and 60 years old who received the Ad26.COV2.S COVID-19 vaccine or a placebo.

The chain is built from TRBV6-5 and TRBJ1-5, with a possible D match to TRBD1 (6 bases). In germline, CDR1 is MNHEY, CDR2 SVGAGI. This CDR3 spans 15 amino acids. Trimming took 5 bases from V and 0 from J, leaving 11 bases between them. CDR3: CASSIDRNSNQPQHF. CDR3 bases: TGTGCCAGCAGTATCGACAGGAATAGCAATCAGCCCCAGCATTTT.

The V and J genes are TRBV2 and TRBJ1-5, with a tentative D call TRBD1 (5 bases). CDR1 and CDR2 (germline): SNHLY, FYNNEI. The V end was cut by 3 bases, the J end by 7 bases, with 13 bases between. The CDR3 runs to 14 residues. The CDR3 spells CASSDGKAGQPQHF. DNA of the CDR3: TGTGCCAGCAGTGACGGGAAGGCAGGGCAGCCCCAGCATTTT.

The CDR3 bases are TGCGCCAGCAGCCAGATGAAGTCCGTTTTGGACACTGAAGCTTTCTTT. Translated: CASSQMKSVLDTEAFF. The chain uses TRBV4-3 and TRBJ1-1; no firm D call. Deletions cut 3 bases from V and 3 bases from J, with 17 bases between. The CDR3 contains 16 residues. Germline CDR1 and CDR2: LGHNA and YSLEER.

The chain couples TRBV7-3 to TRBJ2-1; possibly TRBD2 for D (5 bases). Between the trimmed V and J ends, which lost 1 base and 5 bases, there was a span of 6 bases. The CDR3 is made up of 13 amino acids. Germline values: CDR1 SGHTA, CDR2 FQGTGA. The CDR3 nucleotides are TGTGCCAGCAGCTTAAAGCGGAACAATGAGCAGTTCTTC. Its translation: CASSLKRNNEQFF.

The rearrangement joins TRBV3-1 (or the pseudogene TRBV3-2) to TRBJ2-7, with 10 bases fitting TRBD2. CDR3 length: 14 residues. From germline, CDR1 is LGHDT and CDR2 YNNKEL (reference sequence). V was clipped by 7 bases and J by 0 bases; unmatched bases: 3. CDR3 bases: TGTGCCAGCACCCTAGCGGGGGTCTCCTACGAGCAGTACTTC. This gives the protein CASTLAGVSYEQYF.

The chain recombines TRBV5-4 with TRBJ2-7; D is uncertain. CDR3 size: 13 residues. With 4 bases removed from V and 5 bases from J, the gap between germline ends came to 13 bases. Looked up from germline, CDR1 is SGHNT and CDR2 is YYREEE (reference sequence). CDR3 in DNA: TGTGCCAGCAGCCCCGACACTTACCACGAGCAGTACTTC. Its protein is CASSPDTYHEQYF.

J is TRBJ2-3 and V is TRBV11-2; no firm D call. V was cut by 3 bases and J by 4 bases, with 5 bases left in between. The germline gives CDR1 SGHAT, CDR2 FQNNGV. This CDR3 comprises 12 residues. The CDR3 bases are TGTGCCAGCAGCTTGCCCGCAGATACGCAGTATTTT. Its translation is CASSLPADTQYF.

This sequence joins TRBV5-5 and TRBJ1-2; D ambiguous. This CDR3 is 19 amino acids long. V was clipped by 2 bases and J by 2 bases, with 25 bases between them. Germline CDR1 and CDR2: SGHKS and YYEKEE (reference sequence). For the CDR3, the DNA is TGTGCCAGCAGCTTACCCCGGACCCGGTTGGATGGGGTGAACTATGGCTACACCTTC. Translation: CASSLPRTRLDGVNYGYTF.

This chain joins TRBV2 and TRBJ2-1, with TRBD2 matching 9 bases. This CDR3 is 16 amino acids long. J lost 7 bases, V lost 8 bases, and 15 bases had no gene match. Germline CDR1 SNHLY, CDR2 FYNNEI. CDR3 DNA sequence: TGTGCCAGCGGGCCTGCGGGACTAGCCATCATTAATGAGCAGTTCTTC. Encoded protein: CASGPAGLAIINEQFF.

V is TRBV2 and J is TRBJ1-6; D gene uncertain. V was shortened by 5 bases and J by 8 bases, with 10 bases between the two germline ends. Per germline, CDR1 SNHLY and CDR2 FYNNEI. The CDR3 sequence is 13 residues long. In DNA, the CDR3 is TGTGCCAGCAGTTGGACTGCCTATTCACCCCTCCACTTT. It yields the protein CASSWTAYSPLHF.

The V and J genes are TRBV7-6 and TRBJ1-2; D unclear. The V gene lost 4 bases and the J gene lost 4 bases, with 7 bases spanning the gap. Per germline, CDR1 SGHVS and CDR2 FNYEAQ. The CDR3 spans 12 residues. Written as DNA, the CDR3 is TGTGCCAGCAGCTCGAACATCTATGGCTACACCTTC. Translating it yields CASSSNIYGYTF.

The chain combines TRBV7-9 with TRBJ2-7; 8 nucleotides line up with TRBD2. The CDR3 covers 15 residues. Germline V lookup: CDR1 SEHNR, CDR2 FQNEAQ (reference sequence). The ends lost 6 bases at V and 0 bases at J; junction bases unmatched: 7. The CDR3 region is CASRPDGTSSYEQYF. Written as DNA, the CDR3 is TGTGCCAGCAGACCAGACGGGACTAGCTCCTACGAGCAGTACTTC.

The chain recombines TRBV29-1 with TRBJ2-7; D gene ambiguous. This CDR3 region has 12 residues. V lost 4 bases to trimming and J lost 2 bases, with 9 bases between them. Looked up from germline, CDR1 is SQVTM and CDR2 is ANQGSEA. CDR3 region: CSVVADTYEQYF. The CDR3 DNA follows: TGCAGCGTTGTAGCCGACACCTACGAGCAGTACTTC.

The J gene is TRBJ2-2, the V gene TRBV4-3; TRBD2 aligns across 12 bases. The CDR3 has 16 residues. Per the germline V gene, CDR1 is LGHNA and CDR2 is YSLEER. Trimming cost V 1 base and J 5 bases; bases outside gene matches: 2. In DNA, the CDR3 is TGCGCCAGCAGCCAAGCCGGGACTAGCGGGACCGGGGAGCTGTTTTTT. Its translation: CASSQAGTSGTGELFF.

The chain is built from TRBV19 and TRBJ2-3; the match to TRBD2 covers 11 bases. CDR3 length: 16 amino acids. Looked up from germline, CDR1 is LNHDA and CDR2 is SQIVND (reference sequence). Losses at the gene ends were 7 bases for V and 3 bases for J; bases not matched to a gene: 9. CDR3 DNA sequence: TGTGCCAGTACCGCCGGGCTAGCGGGAGGAACAGATACGCAGTATTTT. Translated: CASTAGLAGGTDTQYF.

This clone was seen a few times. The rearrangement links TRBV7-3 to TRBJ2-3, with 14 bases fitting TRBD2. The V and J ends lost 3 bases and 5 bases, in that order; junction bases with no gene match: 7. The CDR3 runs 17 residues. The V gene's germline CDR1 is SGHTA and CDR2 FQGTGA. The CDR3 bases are TGTGCCAGCAGCTTGGGACTAGCGGGAGCCCGGGAAGATACGCAGTATTTT. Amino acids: CASSLGLAGAREDTQYF.

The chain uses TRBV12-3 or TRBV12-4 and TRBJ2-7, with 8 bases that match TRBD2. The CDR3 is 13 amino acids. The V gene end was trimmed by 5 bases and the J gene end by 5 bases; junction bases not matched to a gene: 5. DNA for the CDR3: TGTGCCAGCAGTCCCCTCGGGGGGGACGAGCAGTACTTC. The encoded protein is CASSPLGGDEQYF.

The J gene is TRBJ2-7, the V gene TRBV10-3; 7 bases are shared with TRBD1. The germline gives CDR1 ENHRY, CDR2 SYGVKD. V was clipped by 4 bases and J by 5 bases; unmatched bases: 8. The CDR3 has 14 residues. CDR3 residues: CAISVSRTGNEQYF. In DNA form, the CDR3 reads TGTGCCATCAGTGTGTCGCGGACAGGAAACGAGCAGTACTTC.